This T cell receptor (beta chain) emerged from a study of PD-L1 blockade in urothelial cancer. Study summary: Patients had been given 0 to 3 earlier chemotherapy regimens. Analysis of blood occurred 3 weeks (second dose) and 6 weeks after treatment start.

Profiled with immunoSEQ multiplex PCR; TCRdb holds only in-frame clones, not every one. The table lists more than 45,000 clones, 82% of them singletons. This clone has only a few counts. The V gene end was trimmed by 0 bases and the J gene end by 4 bases; junction bases not matched to a gene: 2. The CDR3 is made up of 16 amino acids. In germline, CDR1 is SGHRS, CDR2 YFSETQ. The source material was PBMCs, sampled around atezolizumab (anti-PD-L1) treatment. This clonotype was obtained from a man between 70 and 80 years old with urothelial cancer. The chain couples TRBV5-1 to TRBJ2-5, with 14 positions matching TRBD2. Written as DNA, the CDR3 is TGCGCCAGCAGCTTGGGGGGACTAGCGGGAGTAGAGACCCAGTACTTC. Translation: CASSLGGLAGVETQYF.